A single T cell receptor beta chain is shown here with its context. The target antigen is unknown. This sample was included in a study of tumor-infiltrating lymphocytes in glioblastoma multiforme. Deletions cut 1 base from V and 7 bases from J, with 17 bases between. The V gene's germline CDR1 is DFQATT and CDR2 SNEGSKA (reference sequence). The CDR3 totals 15 residues. General study results and limits: The T cells in this sample were not sorted into functional subsets. Only one glioblastoma patient had TCR and mutation analysis.

Multiple V-beta primers and a C-beta primer amplified TCRB from RNA. Using its own MiXCR run on the multiplex PCR reads, TCRdb lists one record per CDR3 protein. The sample lists about 13,000 distinct CDR3 sequences; 66% were seen once. V is TRBV20-1 and J is TRBJ1-5; D is possibly TRBD1 (5 bases). This sequence originates from a male donor with glioblastoma. The sequenced sample consisted of brain tumor tissue. The CDR3 DNA sequence: TGCAGTGCTAGAGCGGGGGGAGGGGATGTGCAGCCCCAGCATTTT. Its protein product is CSARAGGGDVQPQHF.